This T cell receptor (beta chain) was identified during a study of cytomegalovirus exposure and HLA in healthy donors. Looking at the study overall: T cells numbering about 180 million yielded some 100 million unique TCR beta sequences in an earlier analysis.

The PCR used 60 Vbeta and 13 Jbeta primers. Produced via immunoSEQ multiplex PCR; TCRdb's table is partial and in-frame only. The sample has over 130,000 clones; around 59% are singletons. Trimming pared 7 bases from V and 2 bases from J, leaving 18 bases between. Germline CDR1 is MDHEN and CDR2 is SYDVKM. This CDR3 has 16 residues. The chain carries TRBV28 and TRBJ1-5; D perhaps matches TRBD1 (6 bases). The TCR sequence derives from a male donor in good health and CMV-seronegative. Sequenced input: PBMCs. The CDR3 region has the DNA TGTGCCAGCAAAATAACAGGGTTTTTTCGCAATCAGCCCCAGCATTTT. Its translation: CASKITGFFRNQPQHF.